Reported below is one T cell receptor (beta chain). Its binding antigen is unknown. No qualities accompany the bases; no much larger clone lies one base away. Per the germline V gene (reference sequence), DFQATT is the CDR1 and SNEGSKA is the CDR2. The cysteine opens and the phenylalanine closes a CDR3 of 11 amino acids. Just CDR3 DNA is preserved here, 33 bases in frame from base 1. This record comes from a study of blood T cell repertoires in COVID-19 (dated by TCRdb to the early 2020s). Concerning the study at large: Samples from collaborators originated in the United States, Italy and Spain and spanned both the acute and convalescent phases of COVID-19. HLA class I and class II types, where available, came from metadata supplied by the sample provider rather than from assay-based typing. The repertoires were released in a freely available public database intended as a resource for research on the immune response to SARS-CoV-2. Subjects who had been exposed to COVID-19, were actively infected with it, or had recovered from it provided the deeply sampled blood TCRbeta repertoires that made up the dataset. The material from the prospective study consisted of cDNA or gDNA derived from T cells, B-cell-depleted T cells, or PBMCs. Nearly every sample came with metadata listing a de-identified subject ID, COVID-19 status, age in years and sex. The samples were drawn from two sources: the first 160 participants of the ongoing ImmuneRACE study, and approximately 1,300 subjects contributed by 6 global collaborators. Study-wide conclusions, independent of this receptor: The quantity of clinical and demographic metadata differed by source and by participant and was supplied without curation.

TCRbeta CDR3 regions were amplified from genomic DNA by means of the immunoSEQ Assay, a bias-controlled multiplex PCR. Processing in the source paper ran as follows. Within the assay, amplification of reference gene primers was used to estimate how many nucleated cells each sample contained. Sequence reads were collapsed and filtered to measure the absolute abundance of every unique TCRbeta CDR3 rearrangement. For each sample, productive Simpson clonality was calculated as the square root of Simpson's diversity index across productive rearrangements. Drawn from immuneACCESS, this table holds only the in-frame rearrangements with V and J called that TCRdb kept. Clones are partly lost; checked studies trace under half to an unresolved V gene and leave the rest unexplained. That table furnishes V, J and clone size, whereas the DNA furnished D and trimming. The sample includes around 300,000 clones, with about nine tenths observed a single time. The biggest ten clones account for roughly a tenth of the sample.

Enrolling through a virtual design, the prospective study's participants ranged in age from roughly 18 to 100 years and lived across 24 United States geographic areas. In the prospective study, participants were assigned to cohorts based on the clinical history participants reported in a screening survey and a study questionnaire. Recovered participants in ImmuneRACE Cohort 3 were defined as having two consecutive negative NP/OP PCR tests, clearance from a healthcare professional, or resolution of symptoms. Each participant in the prospective study had whole blood, serum and a nasopharyngeal or oropharyngeal swab collected by mobile phlebotomists. Participants in the prospective study had the option to provide additional blood draws and questionnaires over an approximately 2-month period. Before DNA extraction, blood samples from the prospective study were shipped at room temperature or frozen.

The chain couples TRBV20-1 to TRBJ2-1; 7 of the junction bases match TRBD1. Sequencing input: PBMCs or T cells enriched from blood (not recorded which). The source is a woman in her twenties or thirties who had recovered from COVID-19. The CDR3 is CSADRDNEQFF. At the DNA level, the sequence is TGCAGCGCCGACAGGGACAATGAGCAGTTCTTC.